Listed below are T cell receptor beta chains from one sample, sequenced in a study of T cells in Graves' hyperthyroidism and ophthalmopathy. Via MiXCR, TCRdb re-called the multiplex PCR reads, giving one row per CDR3 protein. The table lists around 340,000 distinct CDR3 sequences, roughly a fifth of them singletons. Sequenced sample: blood. All receptors come from a woman aged 45-59 years with Graves' hyperthyroidism. The CDR3 runs from the conserved cysteine through the conserved F or W. Fields, in order: clone size, D gene, J gene, V gene, CDR3 protein, CDR3 DNA. D genes are given only for firm matches. Expanded clones are given a class, and other clones once, few, many or no size at all.

few | TRBD2 | TRBJ2-2 | TRBV6-4 | CASKRGSGGASGELFF | TGTGCCAGCAAGAGGGGGAGCGGGGGGGCCTCCGGGGAGCTGTTTTTT
many | TRBD2 | TRBJ2-1 | TRBV27 | CASSLGSGRSYNEQFF | TGTGCCAGCAGTTTGGGTAGCGGGAGATCCTACAATGAGCAGTTCTTC
. | . | TRBJ2-5 | TRBV20-1 | CSVQRAETQYF | TGCAGTGTGCAGCGCGCGGAGACCCAGTACTTC
many | TRBD1 | TRBJ1-2 | TRBV30 | CAWSMTGFNYGYTF | TGTGCCTGGAGTATGACAGGGTTTAACTATGGCTACACCTTC
many | . | TRBJ1-2 | TRBV30 | CAWKGGVHGYTF | TGTGCCTGGAAAGGGGGGGTACATGGCTACACCTTC
. | TRBD2 | TRBJ2-7 | TRBV11-2 | CASRRGLAAHEQYF | TGTGCCAGCAGGCGTGGACTAGCGGCTCACGAGCAGTACTTC
. | TRBD1 | TRBJ1-5 | TRBV3-1 | CASSHAGGPNQPQHF | TGTGCCAGCAGCCACGCAGGGGGTCCCAATCAGCCCCAGCATTTT
many | . | TRBJ2-2 | TRBV12-3/TRBV12-4 | CASSLEGNGELFF | TGTGCCAGCAGTTTAGAAGGGAACGGGGAGCTGTTTTTT
few | TRBD1 | TRBJ1-2 | TRBV29-1 | CSVETGGRAGYTF | TGCAGCGTAGAGACAGGGGGGAGGGCTGGCTACACCTTC
many | . | TRBJ2-2 | TRBV7-8 | CASSPGRANTGELFF | TGTGCCAGCAGCCCGGGACGGGCGAACACCGGGGAGCTGTTTTTT
few | . | TRBJ1-1 | TRBV19 | CASTLDKDTEAFF | TGTGCCAGTACCTTGGACAAGGACACTGAAGCTTTCTTT
many | . | TRBJ1-4 | TRBV27 | CASSVLQGAGEKLFF | TGTGCCAGCAGTGTACTACAGGGTGCGGGGGAAAAACTGTTTTTT
many | TRBD1 | TRBJ1-1 | TRBV28 | CASRRQGNMNTEAFF | TGTGCCAGCAGACGACAGGGGAACATGAACACTGAAGCTTTCTTT
few | TRBD1 | TRBJ2-1 | TRBV7-2 | CASSLGQGASGEQFF | TGTGCCAGCAGCCTAGGACAGGGGGCATCTGGGGAGCAGTTCTTC
. | TRBD2 | TRBJ2-5 | TRBV6-1 | CASSTSASQYF | TGTGCCAGCAGTACTAGCGCGTCCCAGTACTTC
many | . | TRBJ2-1 | TRBV20-1 | CSARGPSYNEQFF | TGCAGTGCTAGAGGGCCTTCCTACAATGAGCAGTTCTTC
. | TRBD2 | TRBJ2-7 | TRBV5-1 | CASSLPRGSGGIYEQYF | TGCGCCAGCAGCTTGCCAAGAGGTAGCGGGGGAATCTACGAGCAGTACTTC
many | TRBD1 | TRBJ2-7 | TRBV6-1 | CASTGRRQGLSYEQYF | TGTGCCAGCACGGGTCGGAGACAGGGCCTCTCCTACGAGCAGTACTTC
few | . | TRBJ2-4 | TRBV29-1 | CSVEVDRLAKNIQYF | TGCAGCGTTGAAGTTGACAGGTTAGCCAAAAACATTCAGTACTTC
. | TRBD2 | TRBJ2-7 | TRBV2 | CASRVASGGGYEQYF | TGTGCCAGCAGAGTAGCTAGCGGGGGGGGTTACGAGCAGTACTTC
many | TRBD2 | TRBJ2-1 | TRBV2 | CAGWSGTSGNEQFF | TGTGCCGGATGGTCCGGGACTAGCGGTAATGAGCAGTTCTTC
few | TRBD1 | TRBJ1-1 | TRBV14 | CASSQDRAGGVTEAFF | TGTGCCAGCAGCCAAGATCGGGCAGGGGGTGTCACTGAAGCTTTCTTT
. | . | TRBJ1-2 | TRBV9 | CASSVGGDYGYTF | TGTGCCAGCAGCGTAGGGGGAGACTATGGCTACACCTTC
many | . | TRBJ2-6 | TRBV18 | CASTQGLSGANVLTF | TGTGCCAGCACCCAGGGGCTCTCTGGGGCCAACGTCCTGACTTTC
many | TRBD2 | TRBJ2-5 | TRBV28 | CASRWGLAGEGGETQYF | TGTGCCAGCAGGTGGGGGCTAGCGGGAGAAGGAGGGGAGACCCAGTACTTC
many | TRBD1 | TRBJ1-6 | TRBV13 | CASSLNRGQPLHF | TGTGCCAGCAGCTTGAACAGGGGGCAGCCCCTCCACTTT
many | . | TRBJ2-7 | TRBV28 | CASRDTSYEQYF | TGTGCCAGCCGGGACACGTCCTACGAGCAGTACTTC
. | TRBD1 | TRBJ2-2 | TRBV5-1 | CASSLSGTGAGELFF | TGCGCCAGCAGCTTGTCAGGGACAGGGGCCGGGGAGCTGTTTTTT
many | . | TRBJ1-1 | TRBV3-1 | CASSRSDEAFF | TGTGCCAGCAGCCGATCCGATGAAGCTTTCTTT
. | TRBD1 | TRBJ2-3 | TRBV6-1 | CASSSRDRGYSDTQYF | TGTGCCAGCAGTTCCCGGGACAGGGGATATTCAGATACGCAGTATTTT
many | TRBD1 | TRBJ2-5 | TRBV13 | CASSLRTGGSWETQYF | TGTGCCAGCAGCCTCCGGACAGGGGGCTCGTGGGAGACCCAGTACTTC
few | . | TRBJ1-5 | TRBV2 | CASSARDHQPQHF | TGTGCCAGCAGTGCCAGGGACCATCAGCCCCAGCATTTT
few | . | TRBJ2-6 | TRBV20-1 | CSARGGGTYSGANVLTF | TGCAGTGCCAGAGGAGGGGGGACCTACTCTGGGGCCAACGTCCTGACTTTC
. | . | TRBJ2-7 | TRBV15 | CATSREGGASEQYF | TGTGCCACCAGCAGGGAAGGGGGAGCTTCCGAGCAGTACTTC
. | . | TRBJ2-7 | TRBV7-9 | CASSLLGGHPTLGNEQYF | TGTGCCAGCAGCTTACTGGGGGGGCATCCCACGTTAGGGAACGAGCAGTACTTC
many | . | TRBJ1-1 | TRBV6-1 | CASTSGAVVNTEAFF | TGTGCCAGCACATCCGGGGCGGTGGTGAACACTGAAGCTTTCTTT
. | . | TRBJ1-2 | TRBV7-9 | CASSQASGYTF | TGTGCCAGCAGCCAAGCAAGCGGCTACACCTTC
many | TRBD1 | TRBJ1-1 | TRBV28 | CASSLEARGRAFF | TGTGCCAGCAGTTTGGAGGCGAGGGGGCGAGCTTTCTTT
many | . | TRBJ1-1 | TRBV20-1 | CSARPNLIEAFF | TGCAGTGCTAGACCCAACCTTATTGAAGCTTTCTTT
few | . | TRBJ1-1 | TRBV25-1 | CASSAASRAFF | TGTGCCAGCAGTGCCGCCTCTAGGGCTTTCTTT
many | . | TRBJ2-3 | TRBV7-8 | CASSPESDTQYF | TGTGCCAGCAGCCCGGAGTCTGATACGCAGTATTTT
many | TRBD2 | TRBJ2-3 | TRBV20-1 | CSPSTSGTSDTQYF | TGCAGTCCGTCGACTAGCGGGACATCAGATACGCAGTATTTT
many | . | TRBJ1-5 | TRBV7-2 | CASSLVGGSNQPQHF | TGTGCCAGCAGCTTAGTAGGCGGTAGCAATCAGCCCCAGCATTTT
many | . | TRBJ2-3 | TRBV7-9 | CASSFRGGVANPDTQYF | TGTGCCAGCAGCTTTAGGGGAGGAGTGGCAAACCCAGATACGCAGTATTTT
many | . | TRBJ2-1 | TRBV6-1 | CASNMGARGEQFF | TGTGCCAGCAACATGGGGGCGCGGGGTGAGCAGTTCTTC
many | . | TRBJ2-7 | TRBV20-1 | CSAASGRRSSYEQYF | TGCAGTGCCGCCTCGGGCCGCCGAAGCTCCTACGAGCAGTACTTC
many | . | TRBJ1-3 | TRBV12-3/TRBV12-4 | CASSLKLGDSGNTIYF | TGTGCCAGCAGTTTAAAGCTGGGGGACTCTGGAAACACCATATATTTT